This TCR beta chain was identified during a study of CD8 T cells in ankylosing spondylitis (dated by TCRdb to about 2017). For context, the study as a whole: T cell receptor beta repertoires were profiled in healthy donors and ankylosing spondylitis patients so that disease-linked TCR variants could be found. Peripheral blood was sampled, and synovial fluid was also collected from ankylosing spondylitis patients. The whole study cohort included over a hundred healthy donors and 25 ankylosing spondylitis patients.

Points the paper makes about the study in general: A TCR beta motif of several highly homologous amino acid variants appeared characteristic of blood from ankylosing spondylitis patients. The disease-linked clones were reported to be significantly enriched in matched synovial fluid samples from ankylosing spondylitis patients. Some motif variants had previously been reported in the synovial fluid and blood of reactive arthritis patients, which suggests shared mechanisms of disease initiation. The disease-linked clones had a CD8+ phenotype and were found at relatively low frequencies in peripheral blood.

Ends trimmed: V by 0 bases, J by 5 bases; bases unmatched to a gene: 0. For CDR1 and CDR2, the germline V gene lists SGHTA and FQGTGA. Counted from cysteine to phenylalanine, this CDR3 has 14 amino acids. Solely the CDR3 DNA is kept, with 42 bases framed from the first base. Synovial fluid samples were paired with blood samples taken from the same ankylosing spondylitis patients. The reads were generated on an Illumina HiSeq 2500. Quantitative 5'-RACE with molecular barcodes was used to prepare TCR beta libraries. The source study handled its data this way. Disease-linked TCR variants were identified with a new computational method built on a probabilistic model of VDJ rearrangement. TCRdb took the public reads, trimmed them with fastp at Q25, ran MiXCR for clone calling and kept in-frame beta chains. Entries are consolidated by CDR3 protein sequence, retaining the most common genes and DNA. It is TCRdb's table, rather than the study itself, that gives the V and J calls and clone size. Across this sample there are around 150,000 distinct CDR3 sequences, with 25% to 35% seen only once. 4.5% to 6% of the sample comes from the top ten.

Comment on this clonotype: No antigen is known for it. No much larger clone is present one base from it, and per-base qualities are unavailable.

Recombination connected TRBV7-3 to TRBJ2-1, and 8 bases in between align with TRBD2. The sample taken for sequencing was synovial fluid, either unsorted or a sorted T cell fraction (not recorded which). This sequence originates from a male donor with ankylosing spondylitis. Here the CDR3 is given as CASSLTAGDNEQFF. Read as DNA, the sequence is TGTGCCAGCAGCTTAACAGCGGGGGACAATGAGCAGTTCTTC.